This T cell receptor (beta chain) was captured by sequencing in a study of cytomegalovirus exposure and HLA in healthy donors. Both 60 Vbeta primers and 13 Jbeta primers went into the PCR. Method: immunoSEQ multiplex PCR; TCRdb's copy keeps in-frame clones and lacks some. The sample shows around 160,000 clones, 70% to 80% of them seen only once. Trimming shortened V by 0 bases and J by 1 base, and 12 bases separated the two germline ends. The length of the CDR3 is 17 residues. CDR1 is MNHNS, CDR2 SASEGT, per germline. The sequence derives from a woman aged 40 to 50 in good health and CMV-seronegative. The chain couples TRBV6-1 to TRBJ2-2; TRBD2 is a possible D gene (6 bases). Sequencing was performed on PBMCs. The chain's CDR3 is CASSEARDFGNTGELFF. In nucleotides, the CDR3 is TGTGCCAGCAGTGAAGCGAGGGACTTCGGGAACACCGGGGAGCTGTTTTTT.